Presented here are 23 T cell receptor beta chains from one specimen sequenced in a study of T cell changes during pregnancy in multiple sclerosis. Repertoires were generated with immunoSEQ multiplex PCR, while TCRdb's copy carries only in-frame clones and drops some. The data hold approximately 88,000 clones, with about 95% observed a single time. Material: peripheral blood, obtained in the second trimester of pregnancy. These receptors originate from a female donor with multiple sclerosis, enrolled in a pregnancy study.

The chain carries TRBV7-9 and TRBJ2-3; weak D call: TRBD1 (6 bases). Germline V gene data show CDR1 as SEHNR and CDR2 as FQNEAQ (reference sequence). This CDR3 has 15 residues. Deletions cut 3 bases from V and 6 bases from J, with 16 bases between. CDR3 sequence (DNA): TGTGCCAGCAGCTTCGTAACTGGTAGGGGGGATACGCAGTATTTT. Its translation is CASSFVTGRGDTQYF.

V gene TRBV7-7 combines with J gene TRBJ2-1, with a possible D match to TRBD1 (5 bases). Trimming removed 0 bases from V and 0 bases from J, with 6 bases in between. The CDR3 runs to 15 residues. Germline V gives CDR1 SSHAT, CDR2 FNYEAQ (reference sequence). CDR3 coding DNA: TGTGCCAGCAGCTTAGCACAGGCCTCCTACAATGAGCAGTTCTTC. Its translation is CASSLAQASYNEQFF. The full variable domain, its missing parts supplied by reference TRBV7-7 and TRBJ2-1, is GAGVSQSPRYKVTKRGQDVTLRCDPISSHATLYWYQQALGQGPEFLTYFNYEAQPDKSGLPSDRFSAERPEGSISTLTIQRTEQRDSAMYRCASSLAQASYNEQFFGPGTRLTVL.

The V call is TRBV2, the J call TRBJ1-2, with D unclear. CDR1 is SNHLY and CDR2 is FYNNEI in the germline V gene. The CDR3 extends over 13 amino acids. Trimming left V 1 base short and J 7 bases short, with 10 bases between. CDR3 DNA sequence: TGTGCCAGCAGTGAAGTAGAGTTTGGTGGCTACACCTTC. It specifies CASSEVEFGGYTF. The variable domain in full, completed from reference TRBV2 and TRBJ1-2, reads EPEVTQTPSHQVTQMGQEVILRCVPISNHLYFYWYRQILGQKVEFLVSFYNNEISEKSEIFDDQFSVERPDGSNFTLKIRSTKLEDSAMYFCASSEVEFGGYTFGSGTRLTVV.

The chain recombines TRBV2 with TRBJ2-7, with TRBD2 matching over 7 bases. The V and J ends lost 3 bases and 1 base, in that order; junction bases with no gene match: 6. CDR1 and CDR2 from the germline V gene are SNHLY and FYNNEI. The CDR3 consists of 15 residues. The CDR3 DNA sequence: TGTGCCAGCAGTGAGGGGACTATTCCGTCCTACGAGCAGTACTTC. It yields the protein CASSEGTIPSYEQYF.

The chain carries TRBV29-1 and TRBJ2-2; 7 positions agree with TRBD2. The CDR3 length is 14 residues. CDR1 is SQVTM, CDR2 ANQGSEA, per germline. V gave up 6 bases and J gave up 6 bases; unmatched junction bases: 10. CDR3: CSVRHSGGPGELFF. The CDR3, as DNA: TGCAGCGTAAGGCATTCGGGGGGACCCGGGGAGCTGTTTTTT.

This chain links TRBV5-1 with TRBJ2-5, with 10 bases matching TRBD1. J was trimmed by 1 base and V by 1 base; bases with no gene match: 10. The CDR3 is 18 amino acids. Germline CDR1 and CDR2: SGHRS and YFSETQ. The CDR3 is CASSLPTGGPKIQETQYF. The DNA for the CDR3 is TGCGCCAGCAGCTTGCCGACAGGGGGCCCCAAAATCCAAGAGACCCAGTACTTC.

The chain is built from TRBV5-1 and TRBJ2-3; 11 bases fit TRBD2. The J segment lost 1 base and the V segment lost 4 bases, leaving 8 bases of the junction unmatched. The CDR3 loop spans 17 amino acids. The germline CDR1 and CDR2 sequences are SGHRS and YFSETQ. CDR3 bases: TGCGCCAGCAGCGTGGGGACTAGCGGTCTTCGCACAGATACGCAGTATTTT. This translates into CASSVGTSGLRTDTQYF.

This rearrangement joins TRBV2 to TRBJ1-5; perhaps TRBD1 as D (6 bases). Trimming cost V 8 bases and J 3 bases, with 11 bases left between them. Germline-derived CDR1 and CDR2 are SNHLY and FYNNEI. The CDR3 runs 13 residues. CDR3 region: CASDTGFNQPQHF. For the CDR3, the DNA is TGTGCCAGCGATACAGGGTTCAATCAGCCCCAGCATTTT. The whole variable domain, filled in from reference TRBV2 and TRBJ1-5, reads EPEVTQTPSHQVTQMGQEVILRCVPISNHLYFYWYRQILGQKVEFLVSFYNNEISEKSEIFDDQFSVERPDGSNFTLKIRSTKLEDSAMYFCASDTGFNQPQHFGDGTRLSIL.

The chain couples TRBV5-1 to TRBJ2-1, with 10 bases aligning to TRBD2. The CDR3 extends over 17 amino acids. V gave up 0 bases and J gave up 0 bases; unmatched junction bases: 3. CDR1 SGHRS and CDR2 YFSETQ come from the germline V gene. The CDR3 protein is CASSLEASGSSYNEQFF. CDR3 DNA sequence: TGCGCCAGCAGCTTGGAGGCTAGCGGGAGCTCCTACAATGAGCAGTTCTTC.

V gene TRBV6-5 combines with J gene TRBJ1-1; 7 bases map to TRBD1. V dropped 2 bases and J dropped 0; count of bases not matched to a gene: 3. Germline lookup yields CDR1 MNHEY and CDR2 SVGAGI. The CDR3 is 15 residues long. The CDR3 is CASSYQTGMNTEAFF. The CDR3 nucleotides read TGTGCCAGCAGTTACCAGACAGGGATGAACACTGAAGCTTTCTTT.

The CDR3 nucleotides are TGTGCCAGCAGCGTAGAGTACAGGGGAACTGAAGCTTTCTTT. Translated: CASSVEYRGTEAFF. This chain links TRBV9 with TRBJ1-1; TRBD1 matches at 7 bases. Trimming took 0 bases from V and 5 from J; bases not matched to a gene: 4. Per the germline V gene, CDR1 is SGDLS and CDR2 is YYNGEE. This CDR3 contains 14 residues.

This clone was seen only once. The CDR3 here is CASSFRGAAEAFF. The CDR3 DNA sequence: TGTGCCAGCAGTTTCCGGGGGGCCGCTGAAGCTTTCTTT. The J gene is TRBJ1-1, the V gene TRBV27; D perhaps matches TRBD1 (6 bases). Germline V gene data show CDR1 as MNHEY and CDR2 as SMNVEV (reference sequence). Between the trimmed V and J ends, which lost 3 bases and 6 bases, there was a span of 11 bases. The CDR3 consists of 13 residues.

The rearrangement links TRBV5-1 to TRBJ2-3; D gene uncertain. The CDR3 runs to 13 residues. Trimming shortened V by 0 bases and J by 4 bases, and 6 bases separated the two germline ends. Per germline, CDR1 SGHRS and CDR2 YFSETQ. CDR3 in amino acids: CASSLEWPDTQYF. CDR3 DNA sequence: TGCGCCAGCAGCTTGGAGTGGCCAGATACGCAGTATTTT.

The chain has TRBV7-2 and TRBJ2-7, with no clear D. Trimming cost V 3 bases and J 4 bases, with 4 bases left between them. The germline gives CDR1 SGHTA, CDR2 FQGNSA. The CDR3 totals 11 residues. This CDR3 is CASSFSYEQYF. CDR3 coding DNA: TGTGCCAGCAGCTTTAGTTACGAGCAGTACTTC.

This CDR3 is CASSLSRVRETQYF. The CDR3 nucleotides read TGTGCCAGCAGTTTATCCAGGGTCCGAGAGACCCAGTACTTC. The rearrangement joins TRBV28 to TRBJ2-5, with a weak D call TRBD1 (5 bases). CDR1 is MDHEN, CDR2 SYDVKM, per germline. V was pared by 1 base and J by 4 bases, with 10 bases between. This CDR3 region has 14 residues.

The chain couples TRBV19 to TRBJ2-1; perhaps TRBD2 as D (6 bases). The length of the CDR3 is 13 residues. Per the germline V gene, CDR1 is LNHDA and CDR2 is SQIVND (reference sequence). The V end was cut by 6 bases, the J end by 7 bases, with 13 bases between. The CDR3 region has the DNA TGTGCCAGTAGCTCTAGCGCAATTAATGAGCAGTTCTTC. Amino acid sequence: CASSSSAINEQFF.

The gene calls are TRBV5-1 and TRBJ2-7; perhaps TRBD1 as D (6 bases). In germline, CDR1 is SGHRS, CDR2 YFSETQ. This CDR3 is built from 15 residues. V gave up 0 bases and J gave up 3 bases, with 13 bases separating them. In nucleotides, the CDR3 is TGCGCCAGCAGCTTGGACCTGGACAGTTTCTACGAGCAGTACTTC. Protein product: CASSLDLDSFYEQYF.

This clone appeared a single time. Different DNA sequences within this sample yield the same CDR3. CDR3 nucleotide sequence: TGCAGTGCTAGGGGGGGGGAGACCCAGTACTTC. This gives the protein CSARGGETQYF. This chain joins TRBV20-1 and TRBJ2-5, with 7 bases fitting TRBD2. The CDR3 is made up of 11 amino acids. V trimming: 3 bases; J trimming: 5 bases; junction bases outside the gene matches: 0. CDR1 and CDR2 (germline): DFQATT, SNEGSKA (reference sequence).

Of note for this clone: At one end the junction does not follow the germline gene, possibly because of a read error. The chain links TRBV5-4 to TRBJ2-7; a possible D gene is TRBD2 (5 bases). This CDR3 region has 12 residues. Germline-derived CDR1 and CDR2 are SGHNT and YYREEE (reference sequence). Here the CDR3 DNA reads TGTGCCAGCAGCATAGACCGACTACAACCTCTATTC. Translation gives CASSIDRLQPLF.

This chain joins TRBV5-4 and TRBJ2-1, with 12 bases matching TRBD2. Germline V CDR1 and CDR2: SGHNT, YYREEE (reference sequence). The V segment lost 4 bases and the J segment 15 bases; nucleotides outside the gene matches: 5. This CDR3 has 12 residues. The CDR3 region is CASSPSGRAPFF. Here the CDR3 DNA reads TGTGCCAGCAGCCCTAGCGGGAGGGCCCCGTTCTTC.

The chain recombines TRBV5-4 with TRBJ2-3, with 9 bases fitting TRBD2. Germline V gives CDR1 SGHNT, CDR2 YYREEE (reference sequence). The V gene end was trimmed by 4 bases and the J gene end by 3 bases; junction bases not matched to a gene: 6. The CDR3 extends over 15 amino acids. CDR3 coding DNA: TGTGCCAGCAGCACAGTAGCGGGAGAAACAGATACGCAGTATTTT. It codes for CASSTVAGETDTQYF.

V and J are TRBV19 and TRBJ1-5; TRBD1 matches 7 bases. V shed 4 bases and J 1 base; nucleotides not matched to a gene: 4. The germline V gene has CDR1 LNHDA and CDR2 SQIVND (reference sequence). The CDR3 runs to 15 residues. The CDR3: CASSTDRASNQPQHF. CDR3 nucleotide sequence: TGTGCCAGTAGTACCGACAGGGCCAGCAATCAGCCCCAGCATTTT.

CDR3 DNA sequence: TGCGCCAGCAGGGCCCCCGGGACAGGGAAAGAGACCCAGTACTTC. Protein product: CASRAPGTGKETQYF. V gene TRBV5-1 combines with J gene TRBJ2-5; 9 nucleotides align to TRBD1. The junction had 8 bases not matched to a gene; V was cut back by 5 bases and J by 3 bases. Germline CDR1 and CDR2: SGHRS and YFSETQ. This CDR3 has 15 residues.